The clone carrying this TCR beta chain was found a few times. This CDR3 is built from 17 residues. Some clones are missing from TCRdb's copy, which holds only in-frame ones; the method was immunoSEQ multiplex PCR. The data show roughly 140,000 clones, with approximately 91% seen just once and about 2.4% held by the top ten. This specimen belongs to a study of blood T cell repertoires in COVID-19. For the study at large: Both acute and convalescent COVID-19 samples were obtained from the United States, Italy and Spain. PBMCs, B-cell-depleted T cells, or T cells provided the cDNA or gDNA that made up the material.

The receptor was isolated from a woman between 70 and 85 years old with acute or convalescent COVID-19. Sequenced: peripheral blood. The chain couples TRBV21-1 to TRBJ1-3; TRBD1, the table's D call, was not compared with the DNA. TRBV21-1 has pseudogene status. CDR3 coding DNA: TGTGCCAGCAGCAAGGGACAGGATCCTAGCTCTGGAAACACCATATATTTT. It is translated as CASSKGQDPSSGNTIYF.